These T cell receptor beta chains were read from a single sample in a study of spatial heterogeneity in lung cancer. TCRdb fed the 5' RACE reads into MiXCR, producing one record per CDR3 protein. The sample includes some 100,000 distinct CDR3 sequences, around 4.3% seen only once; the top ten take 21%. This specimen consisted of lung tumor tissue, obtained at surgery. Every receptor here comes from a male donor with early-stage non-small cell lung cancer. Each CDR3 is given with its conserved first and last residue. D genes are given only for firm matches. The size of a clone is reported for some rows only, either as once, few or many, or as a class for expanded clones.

cdr3_nt: TGTGCCAGCAGCCGACAGGGGGGAGCTTACGATACGCAGTATTTT
cdr3_aa: CASSRQGGAYDTQYF
j_call: TRBJ2-3
v_call: TRBV2
d_call: TRBD1
clone_size: many

cdr3_nt: TGTGCCAGCAGTTACATAGACCCTGGGGACACTGAAGCTTTCTTT
cdr3_aa: CASSYIDPGDTEAFF
j_call: TRBJ1-1
v_call: TRBV6-2/TRBV6-3
d_call: .
clone_size: .

cdr3_nt: TGTGCCAGCTCACCACTTGGGGGGTACAATGAGCAGTTCTTC
cdr3_aa: CASSPLGGYNEQFF
j_call: TRBJ2-1
v_call: TRBV18
d_call: .
clone_size: few

cdr3_nt: TGTGCCAGCAAGGGAGAGAGGCCTGGGGGGGCTTTCTTT
cdr3_aa: CASKGERPGGAFF
j_call: TRBJ1-1
v_call: TRBV28
d_call: .
clone_size: .

cdr3_nt: TGCAGTGCTGAAAGCGGGAGGCTAATCAATGAGCAGTTCTTC
cdr3_aa: CSAESGRLINEQFF
j_call: TRBJ2-1
v_call: TRBV20-1
d_call: TRBD2
clone_size: many

cdr3_nt: TGCAGTGCCGGGACACTAACCAATTCACCCCTCCACTTT
cdr3_aa: CSAGTLTNSPLHF
j_call: TRBJ1-6
v_call: TRBV20-1
d_call: .
clone_size: many

cdr3_nt: TGTGCCAGCAAAGACAGGGAGAATGAAAAACTGTTTTTT
cdr3_aa: CASKDRENEKLFF
j_call: TRBJ1-4
v_call: TRBV7-9
d_call: TRBD1
clone_size: few

cdr3_nt: TGCAGCGTGGGGACTAGCGGGAGTGGTTCCGGGGAGCTGTTTTTT
cdr3_aa: CSVGTSGSGSGELFF
j_call: TRBJ2-2
v_call: TRBV29-1
d_call: TRBD2
clone_size: many

cdr3_nt: TGCAGCGTGTCGCGGGGACTAGCGGGCGCAGATACGCAGTATTTT
cdr3_aa: CSVSRGLAGADTQYF
j_call: TRBJ2-3
v_call: TRBV29-1
d_call: TRBD2
clone_size: many

cdr3_nt: TGTGCCAGCAGTGAAGGGACAGGGGGCACAGATACGCAGTATTTT
cdr3_aa: CASSEGTGGTDTQYF
j_call: TRBJ2-3
v_call: TRBV6-1
d_call: TRBD1
clone_size: many

cdr3_nt: TGTGCCAGCAGCCAGGACAGCGGGACTACGCAGTATTTT
cdr3_aa: CASSQDSGTTQYF
j_call: TRBJ2-3
v_call: TRBV14
d_call: .
clone_size: .

cdr3_nt: TGTGCCAGCGGTCGCCTAGCGAACACCGGGGAGCTGTTTTTT
cdr3_aa: CASGRLANTGELFF
j_call: TRBJ2-2
v_call: TRBV2
d_call: .
clone_size: many

cdr3_nt: TGCAGTGCAGTAGCGGGAGGGCATGACGAGCAGTACTTC
cdr3_aa: CSAVAGGHDEQYF
j_call: TRBJ2-7
v_call: TRBV20-1
d_call: TRBD2
clone_size: many

cdr3_nt: TGCAGCGTTGGGACTCAAAGTCCCTACAATGAGCAGTTCTTC
cdr3_aa: CSVGTQSPYNEQFF
j_call: TRBJ2-1
v_call: TRBV29-1
d_call: .
clone_size: many

cdr3_nt: TGTGCCAGCAGCCAATGGAACACCGGGGAGCTGTTTTTT
cdr3_aa: CASSQWNTGELFF
j_call: TRBJ2-2
v_call: TRBV5-4
d_call: .
clone_size: many

cdr3_nt: TGTGCCAGCAGCTTTGGGACAGGGATCTACTACGAGCAGTACTTC
cdr3_aa: CASSFGTGIYYEQYF
j_call: TRBJ2-7
v_call: TRBV11-2
d_call: TRBD1
clone_size: .

cdr3_nt: TGCGCCAGCAGCCAAGATGCTAACGGGCACAGCTCCTACGAGCAGTACTTC
cdr3_aa: CASSQDANGHSSYEQYF
j_call: TRBJ2-7
v_call: TRBV4-1
d_call: .
clone_size: many

cdr3_nt: TGTGCCAGCAGTGTCGGGGGCATAAAGGGACTAGCGGGAGGAGAGACCCAGTACTTC
cdr3_aa: CASSVGGIKGLAGGETQYF
j_call: TRBJ2-5
v_call: TRBV6-1
d_call: TRBD2
clone_size: .

cdr3_nt: TGTGCCAGCAGGTGGACAGGGTCTGGGGCCAACGTCCTGACTTTC
cdr3_aa: CASRWTGSGANVLTF
j_call: TRBJ2-6
v_call: TRBV27
d_call: TRBD1
clone_size: many

cdr3_nt: TGTGCCATCAGTATAGAACAGACTCTTGGCTACACCTTC
cdr3_aa: CAISIEQTLGYTF
j_call: TRBJ1-2
v_call: TRBV10-3
d_call: .
clone_size: many

cdr3_nt: TGTGCCATCGCCTGGACCGTCAATGAGCAGTTCTTC
cdr3_aa: CAIAWTVNEQFF
j_call: TRBJ2-1
v_call: TRBV10-3
d_call: .
clone_size: many

cdr3_nt: TGTGCCAGCTCACCAATTGGCCAGGGTGACAATCAGCCCCAGCATTTT
cdr3_aa: CASSPIGQGDNQPQHF
j_call: TRBJ1-5
v_call: TRBV18
d_call: .
clone_size: few

cdr3_nt: TGTGCCAGCAGCTTTTTGCTAGGGGTTCAGTACTTC
cdr3_aa: CASSFLLGVQYF
j_call: TRBJ2-4
v_call: TRBV11-2
d_call: .
clone_size: many

cdr3_nt: TGTGCCAGCAGCCAAGATTACTCCCCGGGACTAGCGGGAGGGCTCGGTTACAATGAGCAGTTCTTC
cdr3_aa: CASSQDYSPGLAGGLGYNEQFF
j_call: TRBJ2-1
v_call: TRBV4-2
d_call: TRBD2
clone_size: many

cdr3_nt: TGTGCCAGCAGCCAAGTCGGCGGCACAGATACGCAGTATTTT
cdr3_aa: CASSQVGGTDTQYF
j_call: TRBJ2-3
v_call: TRBV3-1
d_call: .
clone_size: few

cdr3_nt: TGCGCCAGCAGCCAAGAAGGGGGTCCTTCTCAGCCCCAGCATTTT
cdr3_aa: CASSQEGGPSQPQHF
j_call: TRBJ1-5
v_call: TRBV4-1
d_call: .
clone_size: many

cdr3_nt: TGTGCCAGCAGTTTTTCCGGCGGAGGTGGGCACAATGAGCAGTTCTTC
cdr3_aa: CASSFSGGGGHNEQFF
j_call: TRBJ2-1
v_call: TRBV27
d_call: .
clone_size: .